These T cell receptor beta chains were read from a single sample in a study of T-cell reconstitution after alpha-beta-depleted transplantation in children. TCRdb independently ran MiXCR on the PCR reads; one entry per CDR3 protein. This table holds about 980,000 distinct CDR3 sequences, roughly 31% found once. The sample consisted of PBMCs, mostly from graft donor cells, taken 360 days after TCRalphabeta/CD19-depleted stem cell transplant. These receptors were collected from a boy under two years old who had a stem cell transplant for SCID, so the T cells may come from the graft donor. Both conserved end residues are part of each CDR3.

J gene: TRBJ1-1
V gene: TRBV9
CDR3 protein: CASSGSWNTEAFF

J gene: TRBJ1-1
V gene: TRBV4-2
CDR3 protein: CASSHGTFKEAFF

J gene: TRBJ2-7
V gene: TRBV28
CDR3 protein: CASSFYSTGYSYEQYF

J gene: TRBJ2-7
V gene: TRBV25-1
CDR3 protein: CASSELSEQYF

J gene: TRBJ1-5
V gene: TRBV2
CDR3 protein: CASSELVLGPQHF

J gene: TRBJ2-1
V gene: TRBV7-2
CDR3 protein: CASSSVARSDEQFF

J gene: TRBJ1-1
V gene: TRBV18
CDR3 protein: CASSPPAGSSEAFF

J gene: TRBJ2-1
V gene: TRBV6-5
CDR3 protein: CASSLMDRGRSSYNEQFF

J gene: TRBJ2-2
V gene: TRBV28
CDR3 protein: CASSSRPAGELFF

J gene: TRBJ1-1
V gene: TRBV6-2/TRBV6-3
CDR3 protein: CASSYNTRQNTEAFF